This T cell receptor (beta chain) derives from a study of T cells in Graves' hyperthyroidism and ophthalmopathy. Study as a whole: Before any treatment, at initial diagnosis, peripheral blood was collected.

Uncontrolled infection, other autoimmune disease, pregnancy or lactation disqualified patients from enrolment. CDR1 and CDR2 (germline): ENHRY, SYGVKD. The CDR3 is 15 amino acids. The V end lost 7 bases, the J end lost 3 bases, and 15 bases lay between the germline ends. This clonotype was detected ten times or more. Amplified regions were TCR beta CDR3 sequences from RNA transcripts. A first-round RT-PCR of the TCR CDR3 used the HTBI primer set. MiXCR, applied by TCRdb to the multiplex PCR reads, yields one record per CDR3 protein. The table shows 330,000 or so distinct CDR3 sequences, with roughly 18% occurring only once.

The gene calls are TRBV10-3 and TRBJ2-2; tentatively, D is TRBD2 (5 bases). The specimen sequenced was blood. This TCR came from a woman aged 40 to 50 with Graves' ophthalmopathy. The DNA of the CDR3 is TGTGCCATCACCGATGAGGTTAGCGACACCGGGGAGCTGTTTTTT. Amino acids: CAITDEVSDTGELFF.